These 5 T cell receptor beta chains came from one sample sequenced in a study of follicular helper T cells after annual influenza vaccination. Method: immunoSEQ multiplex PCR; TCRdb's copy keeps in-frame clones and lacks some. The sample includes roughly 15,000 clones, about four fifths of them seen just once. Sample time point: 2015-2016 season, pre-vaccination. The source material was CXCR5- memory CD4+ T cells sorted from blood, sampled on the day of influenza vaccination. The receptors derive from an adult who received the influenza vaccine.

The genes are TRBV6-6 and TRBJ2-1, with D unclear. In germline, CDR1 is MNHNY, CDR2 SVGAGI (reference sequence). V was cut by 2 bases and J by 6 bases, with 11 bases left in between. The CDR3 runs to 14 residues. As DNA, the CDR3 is TGTGCCAGCAGTTACACCCAAAGTCCCAATGAGCAGTTCTTC. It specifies CASSYTQSPNEQFF.

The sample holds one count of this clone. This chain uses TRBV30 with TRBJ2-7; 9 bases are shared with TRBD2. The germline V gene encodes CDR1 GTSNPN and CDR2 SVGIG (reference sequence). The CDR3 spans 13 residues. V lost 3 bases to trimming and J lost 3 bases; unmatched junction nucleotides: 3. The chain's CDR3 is CAWSRRGGYEQYF. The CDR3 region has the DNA TGTGCCTGGAGCAGGCGGGGGGGCTACGAGCAGTACTTC.

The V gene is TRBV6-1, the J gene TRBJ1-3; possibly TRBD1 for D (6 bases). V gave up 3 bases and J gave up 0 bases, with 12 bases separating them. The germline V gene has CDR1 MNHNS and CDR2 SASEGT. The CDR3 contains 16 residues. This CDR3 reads CASSEYTGNSGNTIYF. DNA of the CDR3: TGTGCCAGCAGTGAGTATACAGGGAACTCTGGAAACACCATATATTTT.

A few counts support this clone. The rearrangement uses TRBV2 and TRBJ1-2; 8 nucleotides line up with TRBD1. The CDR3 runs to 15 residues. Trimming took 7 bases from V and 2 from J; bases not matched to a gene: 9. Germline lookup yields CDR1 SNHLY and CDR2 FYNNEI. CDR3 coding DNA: TGTGCCAGCACCCAAAGGAGACAGGGGAACTATGGCTACACCTTC. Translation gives CASTQRRQGNYGYTF.

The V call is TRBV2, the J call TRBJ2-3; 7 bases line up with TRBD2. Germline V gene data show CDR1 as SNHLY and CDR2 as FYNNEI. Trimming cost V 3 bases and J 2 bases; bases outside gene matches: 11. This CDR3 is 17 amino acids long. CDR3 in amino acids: CASSEKAGESFTDTQYF. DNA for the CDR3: TGTGCCAGCAGTGAGAAGGCGGGAGAATCTTTCACAGATACGCAGTATTTT.